The 22 T cell receptor beta chains below were found in one sample sequenced in a study of blood T cell repertoires in COVID-19. Here immunoSEQ multiplex PCR was the method, and the copy in TCRdb shows in-frame clones only, minus some. The sample has 30,000 to 40,000 clones, around nine tenths seen once. The specimen sequenced was peripheral blood. The receptors come from a human donor in a cohort sampled during active COVID-19.

This chain joins TRBV6-5 and TRBJ1-3; TRBD1 might be the D (5 bases). Trimming stripped 0 bases from V and 4 bases from J, with 10 bases between. Germline CDR1 and CDR2: MNHEY and SVGAGI. The CDR3 extends over 15 amino acids. The DNA for the CDR3 is TGTGCCAGCAGTTACTCCAGGGAGGGCGGAAACACCATATATTTT. It yields the protein CASSYSREGGNTIYF.

V gene TRBV7-6 combines with J gene TRBJ2-1; TRBD2 matches 9 bases. Trimming removed 2 bases from V and 3 bases from J; junction bases left unmatched: 5. CDR1 SGHVS and CDR2 FNYEAQ come from the germline V gene. The CDR3 length is 16 residues. The CDR3 loop reads CASSLRAGGDYNEQFF. Written as DNA, the CDR3 is TGTGCCAGCAGCTTAAGGGCGGGAGGGGACTACAATGAGCAGTTCTTC.

The V gene is TRBV28, the J gene TRBJ2-7; 13 bases are a match to TRBD2. The CDR3 is made up of 15 amino acids. In germline, CDR1 is MDHEN, CDR2 SYDVKM. V trimming: 2 bases; J trimming: 5 bases; junction bases outside the gene matches: 3. As DNA, the CDR3 is TGTGCCAGCAGTTTAGGACTAGCGGGAGTCAACGAGCAGTACTTC. Amino acid sequence: CASSLGLAGVNEQYF. Based on the CDR3 plus reference TRBV28 and TRBJ2-7, the full variable domain is DVKVTQSSRYLVKRTGEKVFLECVQDMDHENMFWYRQDPGLGLRLIYFSYDVKMKEKGDIPEGYSVSREKKERFSLILESASTNQTSMYLCASSLGLAGVNEQYFGPGTRLTVT.

The gene calls are TRBV5-1 and TRBJ1-1, with 8 bases aligning to TRBD1. Germline lookup yields CDR1 SGHRS and CDR2 YFSETQ. Germline trimming cut 3 bases from V and 4 bases from J; bases unmatched to any gene: 5. This CDR3 spans 14 amino acids. The CDR3 reads CASSSQQGGTEAFF. The CDR3 DNA reads as TGCGCCAGCAGCTCACAACAGGGGGGCACTGAAGCTTTCTTT.

The chain is built from TRBV28 and TRBJ2-2; TRBD1 might be the D (8 bases). The CDR3 totals 16 residues. Trimming removed 7 bases from V and 5 bases from J, with 20 bases in between. Looked up from germline, CDR1 is MDHEN and CDR2 is SYDVKM. CDR3 sequence reads: CASTSLGQGGTGELFF. CDR3 in DNA: TGTGCCAGCACTTCACTAGGACAGGGAGGGACCGGGGAGCTGTTTTTT.

The V call is TRBV6-5, the J call TRBJ2-7; the D gene is possibly TRBD2 (5 bases). Trimming removed 6 bases from V and 5 bases from J, with 11 bases in between. This CDR3 is 12 amino acids long. Looked up from germline, CDR1 is MNHEY and CDR2 is SVGAGI. The CDR3 coding sequence is TGTGCCAGCAGACAAACTAGTAACGAGCAGTACTTC. Protein product: CASRQTSNEQYF.

The V gene is TRBV29-1, the J gene TRBJ2-7; 9 bases map to TRBD1. This CDR3 region has 13 residues. The V segment lost 8 bases and the J segment 4 bases; nucleotides outside the gene matches: 9. Germline V gene sequence: CDR1 SQVTM, CDR2 ANQGSEA. For the CDR3, the DNA is TGCAGCTCCATTGGGACAGGGACTTACGAGCAGTACTTC. It is translated as CSSIGTGTYEQYF.

This clone was picked up one time. The genes are TRBV6-5 and TRBJ1-6; D gene ambiguous. The germline V gene encodes CDR1 MNHEY and CDR2 SVGAGI. Trimming took off 6 bases at V and 6 bases at J, with 12 bases between the two ends. The CDR3 has 14 amino acids. The CDR3 sequence: CASRVRESNSPLHF. The CDR3 nucleotides read TGTGCCAGCAGAGTGAGGGAAAGTAATTCACCCCTCCACTTT.

The CDR3 sequence: CASSQGEYF. The CDR3, as DNA: TGCGCCAGCAGTCAAGGAGAGTACTTC. The J gene is TRBJ2-4, the V gene TRBV23-1; D gene uncertain. TRBV23-1 is reported as an ORF; its role is uncertain. The V end was cut by 2 bases, the J end by 14 bases, with 4 bases between. There are 9 residues in the CDR3.

V and J are TRBV11-2 and TRBJ1-1; the D is unclear. The CDR3 length is 14 residues. The V gene's germline CDR1 is SGHAT and CDR2 FQNNGV. Trimming shortened V by 1 base and J by 4 bases, and 10 bases separated the two germline ends. CDR3 nucleotide sequence: TGTGCCAGCAGCTTAGCCCCGCAGGCCACTGAAGCTTTCTTT. This translates into CASSLAPQATEAFF.

The rearrangement links TRBV7-6 to TRBJ2-5, with D possibly being TRBD2 (7 bases). Germline CDR1 SGHVS, CDR2 FNYEAQ. The CDR3 runs to 15 residues. V gave up 11 bases and J gave up 2 bases, with 21 bases separating them. CDR3 protein: CASQEGGLEQETQYF. DNA for the CDR3: TGTGCCTCCCAAGAGGGGGGGCTAGAACAAGAGACCCAGTACTTC. Based on the CDR3 plus reference TRBV7-6 and TRBJ2-5, the full variable domain is GAGVSQSPRYKVTKRGQDVALRCDPISGHVSLYWYRQALGQGPEFLTYFNYEAQQDKSGLPNDRFSAERPEGSISTLTIQRTEQRDSAMYRCASQEGGLEQETQYFGPGTRLLVL.

V gene TRBV6-5 combines with J gene TRBJ2-1, with D maybe TRBD2 (5 bases). The CDR3 sequence is 15 residues long. Germline CDR1 MNHEY, CDR2 SVGAGI. V lost 6 bases and J 0 bases, leaving 12 bases between the germline ends. This CDR3 is CASRPLASSYNEQFF. CDR3 DNA sequence: TGTGCCAGCAGGCCGCTAGCAAGCTCCTACAATGAGCAGTTCTTC.

This chain uses TRBV6-6 with TRBJ1-1; no clear D. CDR3 length equals 12 residues. V was clipped by 7 bases and J by 7 bases, with 13 bases between them. CDR1 and CDR2 from the germline V gene are MNHNY and SVGAGI (reference sequence). CDR3 nucleotides: TGTGCCAGCACCGTATCTGGCGGTGAAGCTTTCTTT. This gives the protein CASTVSGGEAFF.

The rearrangement links TRBV19 to TRBJ2-2, with a tentative D call TRBD2 (5 bases). This CDR3 has 17 residues. V was trimmed by 6 bases and J by 1 base, leaving 18 bases between them. Germline V gives CDR1 LNHDA, CDR2 SQIVND (reference sequence). For the CDR3, the DNA is TGTGCCAGTAGCAACCATGCCCGGACTGAGAACACCGGGGAGCTGTTTTTT. Residues: CASSNHARTENTGELFF. Filled out from reference TRBV19 and TRBJ2-2, the complete variable domain reads DGGITQSPKYLFRKEGQNVTLSCEQNLNHDAMYWYRQDPGQGLRLIYYSQIVNDFQKGDIAEGYSVSREKKESFPLTVTSAQKNPTAFYLCASSNHARTENTGELFFGEGSRLTVL.

The genes are TRBV24-1 and TRBJ2-5; 7 bases map to TRBD1. V was clipped by 1 base and J by 4 bases; unmatched bases: 5. CDR3 length: 15 residues. Germline V gives CDR1 KGHDR, CDR2 SFDVKD. CDR3 protein: CATSDLQGGGETQYF. The CDR3 nucleotides are TGTGCCACCAGTGATTTACAAGGGGGCGGAGAGACCCAGTACTTC.

This chain uses TRBV6-5 with TRBJ2-1; 9 bases match TRBD1. CDR1 is MNHEY and CDR2 is SVGAGI in the germline V gene. The length of the CDR3 is 15 residues. Trimming at V came to 5 bases and at J to 7 bases, leaving 9 bases not matched to a gene. Here the CDR3 reads CASSRGTGSRNEQFF. DNA of the CDR3: TGTGCCAGCAGTAGAGGGACAGGGAGTCGGAATGAGCAGTTCTTC.

The chain links TRBV19 to TRBJ2-7; D is unresolved. Germline V gene lookup returns CDR1 LNHDA and CDR2 SQIVND (reference sequence). Trimming pared 9 bases from V and 3 bases from J, leaving 12 bases between. This CDR3 contains 12 residues. The CDR3 coding sequence is TGTGCCAGCCGGAGAGGCGGCTACGAGCAGTACTTC. Translation gives CASRRGGYEQYF.

Only one count was recorded for this clone. The chain joins TRBV15 to TRBJ1-3; perhaps TRBD1 as D (5 bases). The CDR3 sequence is 15 residues long. The V gene lost 0 bases and the J gene lost 4 bases, with 10 bases spanning the gap. CDR1 and CDR2 from the germline V gene are LNHNV and YYDKDF (reference sequence). CDR3 coding DNA: TGTGCCACCAGCAGAGATGGGACTTCGGGAAACACCATATATTTT. It encodes CATSRDGTSGNTIYF. Variable domain in full (rest from reference TRBV15 and TRBJ1-3): DAMVIQNPRYQVTQFGKPVTLSCSQTLNHNVMYWYQQKSSQAPKLLFHYYDKDFNNEADTPDNFQSRRPNTSFCFLDIRSPGLGDTAMYLCATSRDGTSGNTIYFGEGSWLTVV.

V usage is TRBV10-3 and J usage is TRBJ1-2; D unclear. This CDR3 region has 14 residues. Germline CDR1 is ENHRY and CDR2 is SYGVKD. V was cut by 7 bases and J by 4 bases, with 16 bases left in between. This chain's CDR3 is CAITEGSPSYGYTF. The DNA of the CDR3 is TGTGCCATCACCGAGGGTAGCCCTTCCTATGGCTACACCTTC.

The chain links TRBV27 to TRBJ2-7; the match to TRBD1 covers 8 bases. The V segment lost 6 bases and the J segment 2 bases; nucleotides outside the gene matches: 9. The CDR3 extends over 15 amino acids. Germline CDR1 and CDR2: MNHEY and SMNVEV (reference sequence). The CDR3: CASRYAGGSAYEQYF. Here the CDR3 DNA reads TGTGCCAGCAGGTACGCAGGGGGCTCTGCCTACGAGCAGTACTTC.

The rearrangement links TRBV9 to TRBJ1-5; 12 bases are shared with TRBD1. Germline trimming cut 3 bases from V and 4 bases from J; bases unmatched to any gene: 2. This CDR3 has 15 residues. The germline V gene has CDR1 SGDLS and CDR2 YYNGEE. The CDR3 DNA is TGTGCCAGCAGCGCGGGACAGGGGGCGAATCAGCCCCAGCATTTT. Protein product: CASSAGQGANQPQHF.

The chain carries TRBV7-7 and TRBJ2-1, with a tentative D call TRBD2 (6 bases). Germline values: CDR1 SSHAT, CDR2 FNYEAQ (reference sequence). V lost 2 bases and J lost 6, with 14 bases in between. The CDR3 is 15 residues long. In nucleotides, the CDR3 is TGTGCCAGCAGCTTAATTGGCGGGAACATCAATGAGCAGTTCTTC. This codes for CASSLIGGNINEQFF.